This T cell receptor (beta chain) came from a study of CD4 T cells in relation to SARS-CoV-2 and coronaviruses. This clone was seen just once. Its antigen is unidentified. Study results and caveats: Crossreactivity was assessed only for spike protein, not other viral proteins.

Profiling relied on immunoSEQ multiplex PCR, and the TCRdb table lists in-frame clones only, not all of them. The sample has 25,000 to 30,000 clones; around 75% are singletons. Unexposed donor CD4+ T cells date from about 2011-2018, before the COVID-19 pandemic. The cells were cultured for about ten days before CD4+ T cells were isolated. Sequencing used CD4+ T cells from PBMCs, cultured in vitro. This TCR derives from a human donor in good health.

The CDR3 DNA follows: TGTGCCAGCAGCAAAGTAGGGGTTACAGGGGAGTTTGGCGGCTACACCTTC. Its protein is CASSKVGVTGEFGGYTF. V and J are TRBV21-1 and TRBJ1-2; the table's D call, TRBD1, has no DNA check behind it. TRBV21-1 represents a pseudogene. The CDR3 has 17 residues.